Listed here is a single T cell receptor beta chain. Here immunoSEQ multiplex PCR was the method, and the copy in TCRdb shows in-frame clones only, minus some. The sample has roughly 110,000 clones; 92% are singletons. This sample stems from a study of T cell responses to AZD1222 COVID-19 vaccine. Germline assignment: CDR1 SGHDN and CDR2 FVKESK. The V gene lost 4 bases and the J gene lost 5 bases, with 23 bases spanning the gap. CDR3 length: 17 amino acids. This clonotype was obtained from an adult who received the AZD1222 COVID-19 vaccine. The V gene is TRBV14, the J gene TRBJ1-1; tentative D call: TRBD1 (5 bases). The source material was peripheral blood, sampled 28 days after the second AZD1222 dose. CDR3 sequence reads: CASSPRTGGGIGTEAFF. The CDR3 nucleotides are TGTGCCAGCAGCCCAAGGACCGGGGGGGGAATAGGAACTGAAGCTTTCTTT. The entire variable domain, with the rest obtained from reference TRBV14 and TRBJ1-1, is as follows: EAGVTQFPSHSVIEKGQTVTLRCDPISGHDNLYWYRRVMGKEIKFLLHFVKESKQDESGMPNNRFLAERTGGTYSTLKVQPAELEDSGVYFCASSPRTGGGIGTEAFFGQGTRLTVV.